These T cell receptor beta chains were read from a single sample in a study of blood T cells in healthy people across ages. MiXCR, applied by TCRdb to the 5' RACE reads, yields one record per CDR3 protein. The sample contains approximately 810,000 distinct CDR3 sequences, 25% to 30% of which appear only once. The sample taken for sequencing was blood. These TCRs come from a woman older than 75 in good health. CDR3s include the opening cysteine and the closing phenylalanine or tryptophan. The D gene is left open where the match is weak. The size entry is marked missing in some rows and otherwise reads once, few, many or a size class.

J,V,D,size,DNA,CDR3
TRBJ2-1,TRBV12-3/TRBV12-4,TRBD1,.,TGTGCCAGCACACAGAGACAGGGTCTGGTCTACAATGAGCAGTTCTTC,CASTQRQGLVYNEQFF
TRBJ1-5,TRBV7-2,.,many,TGTGCCAGCAGCTTAAGTCGGAACCAGCCCCAGCATTTT,CASSLSRNQPQHF
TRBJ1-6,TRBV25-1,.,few,TGTGCCAGCAGTGAAACAGGGTATAATTCACCCCTCCACTTT,CASSETGYNSPLHF
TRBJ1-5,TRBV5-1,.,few,TGCACCAGCAGCTTGGATGCAGGGAGCCATCAGCCCCAGCATTTT,CTSSLDAGSHQPQHF
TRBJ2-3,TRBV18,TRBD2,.,TGTGCCAGCTCACCACCGGGCGGGGGTGCAGATACGCGGTATTTT,CASSPPGGGADTRYF
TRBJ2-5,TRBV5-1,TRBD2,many,TGCGCCAGCAGCTTGGAGCGGGGGCCCGAGACCCAGTACTTC,CASSLERGPETQYF
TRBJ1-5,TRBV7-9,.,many,TGTGCCAGCAGCCCGATAACAGGGTCCAAAAATCAGCCCCAGCATTTT,CASSPITGSKNQPQHF
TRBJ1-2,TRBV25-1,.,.,TGTGCCAGCAGTTCGGTTGGGGCTTTCTATGGCTACACCTTC,CASSSVGAFYGYTF
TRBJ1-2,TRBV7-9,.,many,TGTGCCAGCAGCTTTACGTATCAGGGGACTGCTAACTATGGCTACACCTTC,CASSFTYQGTANYGYTF
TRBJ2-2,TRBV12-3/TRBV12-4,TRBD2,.,TGTGCCAGCAGTTTGGGACTAGCGTCGGCCGGGGAGCTGTTTTTT,CASSLGLASAGELFF
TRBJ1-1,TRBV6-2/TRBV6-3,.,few,TGTGCCAGCAGTTACTCAATCTCCCCAACGAACACTGAAGCTTTCTTT,CASSYSISPTNTEAFF
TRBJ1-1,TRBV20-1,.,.,TGCAGTGCTAGACAGGAGAACACTGAAGCTTTCTTT,CSARQENTEAFF
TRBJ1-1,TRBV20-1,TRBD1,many,TGCAGTGGGGCAGGGGGCGGGAACACTGAAGCTTTCTTT,CSGAGGGNTEAFF
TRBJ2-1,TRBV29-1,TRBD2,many,TGCAGCGTCAGAGGACTAGCGGGGGAGGGTTACAATGAGCAGTTCTTC,CSVRGLAGEGYNEQFF
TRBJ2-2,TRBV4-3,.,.,TGCGCCACTTCACAGATAGCAAACACCGGGGAGCTGTTTTTT,CATSQIANTGELFF
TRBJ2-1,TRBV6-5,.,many,TGTGCCAGCAGTCCCCCAGGGGGGAATGAGCAGTTCTTC,CASSPPGGNEQFF
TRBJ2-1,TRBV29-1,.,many,TGCAGCGTTGGTATGGGTTACAATGAGCAGTTCTTC,CSVGMGYNEQFF
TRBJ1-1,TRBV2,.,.,TGTGCCAGCAGTGAGGAACGGAAGAACACTGAAGCTTTCTTT,CASSEERKNTEAFF
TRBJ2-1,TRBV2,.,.,TGTGCCAGCCTTACAGGGAGCTCCTACAATGAGCAGTTCTTC,CASLTGSSYNEQFF
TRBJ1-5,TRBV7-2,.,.,TGTGCCAGCAGCTTAGCACTAGGGCGCAATAGCAATCAGCCCCAGCATTTT,CASSLALGRNSNQPQHF
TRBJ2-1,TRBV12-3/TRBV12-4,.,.,TGTGCCATCAGTGAGGGGTGGGGCAGCTCCTACAATGAGCAGTTCTTC,CAISEGWGSSYNEQFF
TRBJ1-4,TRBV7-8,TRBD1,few,TGTGCCAGCAGCTTAGCGGCAAGGGACAGGTGGGAAAAACTGTTTTTT,CASSLAARDRWEKLFF
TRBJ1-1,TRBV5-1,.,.,TGCGCCAGCAGCTTGGAAGGGGGGCTAAGCACTGAAGCTTTCTTT,CASSLEGGLSTEAFF
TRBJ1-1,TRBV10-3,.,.,TGTGCCATCAGTGATCAACGAGGCAGCCTGAACACTGAAGCTTTCTTT,CAISDQRGSLNTEAFF
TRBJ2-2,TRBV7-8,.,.,TGTGCCAGCAGCGCAGGGTATTTGAACACCGGGGAGCTGTTTTTT,CASSAGYLNTGELFF
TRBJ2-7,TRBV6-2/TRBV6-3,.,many,TGTGCCAGCAGCTACCAATCCTTCGACAGCCTGGGTCGCTACGAGCAGTACTTC,CASSYQSFDSLGRYEQYF
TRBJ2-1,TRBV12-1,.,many,TGTGCCAGCAGCTTTGCAAAAGGTGGCAGGGAGAACGGGGACGCCGGGGAGCAGTTCTTC,CASSFAKGGRENGDAGEQFF
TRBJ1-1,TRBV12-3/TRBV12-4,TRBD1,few,TGTGCCAGCAGCAGCCCTTCCCGGACAGGGGCTGAAGCTTTCTTT,CASSSPSRTGAEAFF
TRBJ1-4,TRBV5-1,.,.,TGCGCCAGCAGCTTGGGGGCAAGAACTAATGAAAAACTGTTTTTT,CASSLGARTNEKLFF
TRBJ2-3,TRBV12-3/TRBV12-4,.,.,TGTACCAGCAGTTTAAGGGCACTAGGGGGGGGGCCAGATACGCAGTATTTT,CTSSLRALGGGPDTQYF
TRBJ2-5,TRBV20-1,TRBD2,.,TGCAGTGCTAGAGATCCGGGGGGGCTTGAAGAGACCCAGTACTTC,CSARDPGGLEETQYF
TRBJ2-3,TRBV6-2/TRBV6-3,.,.,TGTGCCAGCCGGTGGGGGCCCACCACAGATACGCAGTATTTT,CASRWGPTTDTQYF
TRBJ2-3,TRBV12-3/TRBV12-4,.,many,TGTGCCAGCAGTCAACAACGGGCGAATACGCAGTATTTT,CASSQQRANTQYF
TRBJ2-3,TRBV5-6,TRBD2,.,TGTGCCAGCAGCTGGGTTGGGGGGGAGTTCACAGATACGCAGTATTTT,CASSWVGGEFTDTQYF
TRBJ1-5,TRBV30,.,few,TGTGCCTGGAACGGGGGGGTGGATCAGCCCCAGCATTTT,CAWNGGVDQPQHF
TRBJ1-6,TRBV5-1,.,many,TGCGCCAGCAGCTGGAACGGGGATAATTCACCCCTCCACTTT,CASSWNGDNSPLHF
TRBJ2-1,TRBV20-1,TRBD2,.,TGCAGTGCTAGCTCGCTAGCGGGAACCAATGAGCAGTTCTTC,CSASSLAGTNEQFF
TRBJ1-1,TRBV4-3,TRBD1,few,TGCGCCAGCAGCCGAGGACAGGGTAGGGGCACTGAAGCTTTCTTT,CASSRGQGRGTEAFF
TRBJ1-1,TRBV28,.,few,TGTGCCAGCAGGCCTCGGACATTGAACACTGAAGCTTTCTTT,CASRPRTLNTEAFF
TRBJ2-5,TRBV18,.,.,TGTGCCAGCTCACCGCTATCAAATGATGAGCAGTATTTC,CASSPLSNDEQYF
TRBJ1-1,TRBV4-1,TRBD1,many,TGCGCCAGCCAACAGGGGATGAACACTGAAGCTTTCTTT,CASQQGMNTEAFF
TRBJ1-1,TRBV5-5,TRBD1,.,TGTGCCAGCAGCTTGGCCAGGGGGGCAGGTCTGAACACTGAAGCTTTCTTT,CASSLARGAGLNTEAFF
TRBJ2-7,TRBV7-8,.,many,TGTGCCAGCACCCGGCAGGGCTACGGGGAGCAGTACTTC,CASTRQGYGEQYF
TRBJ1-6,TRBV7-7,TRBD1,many,TGTGCCAGCAGGGGGACAGGGAAAGAGCCCAGCTCCTATAATTCACCCCTCCACTTT,CASRGTGKEPSSYNSPLHF
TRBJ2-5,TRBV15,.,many,TGTGCCACCAGCAGAGATCGATGGGATAGGGAGACCCAGTACTTC,CATSRDRWDRETQYF
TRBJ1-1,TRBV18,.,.,TGTGCCAGCTCATCGGATACAGGGAGTCTCACTGAAGCTTTCTTT,CASSSDTGSLTEAFF
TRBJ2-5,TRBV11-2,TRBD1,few,TGTGCCAGCTTAGTTGACAGGGGGAAGACCCAGTACTTC,CASLVDRGKTQYF
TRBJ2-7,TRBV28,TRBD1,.,TGTGCCAGCAGTTCCCCGGGACAGGGGAAGTACGAGCAGTACTTC,CASSSPGQGKYEQYF
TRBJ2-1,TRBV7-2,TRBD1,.,TGTGCCAGCAGCTTAGTATCACAGGGGGCTTACAATGAGCAGTTCTTC,CASSLVSQGAYNEQFF
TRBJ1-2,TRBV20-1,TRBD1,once,TGCAGTGCTAGGGACAGGGTTAGGTATGGCTACACCTTC,CSARDRVRYGYTF
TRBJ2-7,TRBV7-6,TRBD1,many,TGTGCCAGCAGCTTATCTGGACAGGGGGCCTCCTACGAGCAGTACTTC,CASSLSGQGASYEQYF
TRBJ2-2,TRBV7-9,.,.,TGTGCCAGCAGCTTTAAGGCGAACACCGGGGAGCTGTTTTTT,CASSFKANTGELFF
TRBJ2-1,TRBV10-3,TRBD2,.,TGTGCCATCCAAAGCGGCTCTAGCGGGGACAATGAGCAGTTCTTC,CAIQSGSSGDNEQFF